The 21 T cell receptor beta chains in this list originate from one sample, sequenced in a study of blood T cells in healthy people across ages. A second PCR of roughly 7 to 11 cycles used a sample-barcoded 5' primer and a J-beta primer mix. From the 5' RACE reads, TCRdb called clonotypes with MiXCR, one entry per CDR3 protein. This table has 600,000 or so distinct CDR3 sequences, 21% appearing once. Sequencing was done on a sample of blood. Receptors originate from a man aged 65-85 years in good health.

This clonotype has more than one count but fewer than ten. The rearrangement uses TRBV28 and TRBJ2-3; 10 bases are shared with TRBD2. The germline V gene has CDR1 MDHEN and CDR2 SYDVKM. V shed 0 bases, J shed 3 bases, and the junction held 3 bases outside the gene matches. This CDR3 contains 16 residues. The CDR3 DNA reads TGTGCCAGCAGTTTATGGCTAGCGGGAGCGACAGATACGCAGTATTTT. Protein: CASSLWLAGATDTQYF.

The gene calls are TRBV28 and TRBJ1-2, with D tentatively TRBD1 (5 bases). Trimming left V 5 bases short and J 8 bases short, with 9 bases between. CDR3 length: 11 residues. CDR1 MDHEN and CDR2 SYDVKM come from the germline V gene. The CDR3 DNA reads TGTGCCAGCAGTCCAGGGTCGGGCTACACCTTC. This encodes CASSPGSGYTF.

This clonotype was detected a few times. The genes are TRBV7-6 and TRBJ1-3, with 8 bases that match TRBD1. Germline lookup yields CDR1 SGHVS and CDR2 FNYEAQ. This CDR3 contains 16 residues. With 3 bases clipped from V and 5 bases from J, the junction kept 9 bases outside the gene matches. CDR3 coding DNA: TGTGCCAGCAGCTTTGGACAGGGTTATAGCCGAAACACCATATATTTT. This sequence encodes CASSFGQGYSRNTIYF.

The count of this clonotype is one. The chain joins TRBV5-1 to TRBJ2-1; 7 nucleotides align to TRBD2. Germline V CDR1 and CDR2: SGHRS, YFSETQ. J lost 0 bases, V lost 0 bases, and 15 bases had no gene match. The CDR3 sequence is 20 residues long. The CDR3 DNA is TGCGCCAGCAGCTTGGCGGCGGCGGGAGTTCGTTCCAGCTCCTACAATGAGCAGTTCTTC. This sequence encodes CASSLAAAGVRSSSYNEQFF.

This chain connects TRBV28 to TRBJ2-1, with D unclear. The germline V and J ends were trimmed by 0 bases and 2 bases, with 2 bases remaining between them. CDR1 is MDHEN and CDR2 is SYDVKM in the germline V gene. This CDR3 contains 13 residues. The CDR3 region is CASSLWAYNEQFF. In nucleotides, the CDR3 is TGTGCCAGCAGTTTATGGGCCTACAATGAGCAGTTCTTC.

Here the CDR3 reads CASNLGDTGELFF. The DNA of the CDR3 is TGCGCCAGCAATCTTGGGGACACCGGGGAGCTGTTTTTT. The gene calls are TRBV5-1 and TRBJ2-2; D not certain. The CDR3 extends over 13 amino acids. Germline CDR1 and CDR2: SGHRS and YFSETQ. V was shortened by 6 bases and J by 3 bases, with 9 bases between the two germline ends. The variable domain in full, completed from reference TRBV5-1 and TRBJ2-2, reads KAGVTQTPRYLIKTRGQQVTLSCSPISGHRSVSWYQQTPGQGLQFLFEYFSETQRNKGNFPGRFSGRQFSNSRSEMNVSTLELGDSALYLCASNLGDTGELFFGEGSRLTVL.

The CDR3 DNA is TGTGCCAGCAGGAAGACTAGCGGGAGGAACACCGGGGAGCTGTTTTTT. It translates to CASRKTSGRNTGELFF. V gene TRBV14 combines with J gene TRBJ2-2; 12 positions match TRBD2. V lost 6 bases to trimming and J lost 1 base; unmatched junction nucleotides: 3. This CDR3 has 16 amino acids. Germline CDR1 and CDR2: SGHDN and FVKESK.

The V gene is TRBV18, the J gene TRBJ2-7; D possibly corresponds to TRBD2 (6 bases). CDR1 KGHSH and CDR2 LQKENI come from the germline V gene. There are 15 residues in the CDR3. V dropped 3 bases and J dropped 2 bases, with 14 bases sitting between them. CDR3: CASSPGNSGTYEQYF. CDR3 in DNA: TGTGCCAGCTCACCGGGTAATAGCGGAACCTACGAGCAGTACTTC.

This rearrangement joins TRBV28 to TRBJ1-4; 7 bases are shared with TRBD1. Germline V CDR1 and CDR2: MDHEN, SYDVKM. The length of the CDR3 is 14 residues. The junction had 9 bases not matched to a gene; V was cut back by 6 bases and J by 8 bases. CDR3 sequence: CASSPRGDGEKLFF. The DNA of the CDR3 is TGTGCCAGCAGCCCCAGGGGGGATGGGGAAAAACTGTTTTTT.

This clonotype has more than one count but fewer than ten. J is TRBJ2-7 and V is TRBV20-1; D is unresolved. The CDR3 extends over 10 amino acids. Looked up from germline, CDR1 is DFQATT and CDR2 is SNEGSKA (reference sequence). Between the trimmed V and J ends, which lost 5 bases and 3 bases, there was a span of 5 bases. CDR3 in DNA: TGCAGTGCTGGAAACTACGAGCAGTACTTC. The encoded protein is CSAGNYEQYF.

This clonotype was recorded a few times. The chain is built from TRBV20-1 and TRBJ2-7, with D unclear. The CDR3 is 12 amino acids. Germline V gives CDR1 DFQATT, CDR2 SNEGSKA (reference sequence). Trimming stripped 3 bases from V and 3 bases from J, with 9 bases between. DNA of the CDR3: TGCAGTGCTAGTCTTGTAAACTACGAGCAGTACTTC. Its translation: CSASLVNYEQYF.

In its sample, this clonotype was seen many times. The rearrangement uses TRBV6-1 and TRBJ2-1; a possible D gene is TRBD2 (6 bases). V was pared by 6 bases and J by 2 bases, with 8 bases between. The CDR3 length is 13 residues. Germline CDR1 reads MNHNS; CDR2 reads SASEGT. For the CDR3, the DNA is TGTGCCAGCAGGGGGACTGCCTACAATGAGCAGTTCTTC. Translation gives CASRGTAYNEQFF.

This clonotype was detected a few times. This may be a read error, as it is one base from a much larger clone. V usage is TRBV13 and J usage is TRBJ2-7; D gene uncertain. The CDR3 contains 16 residues. The V gene's germline CDR1 is PRHDT and CDR2 FYEKMQ (reference sequence). V was shortened by 0 bases and J by 6 bases, with 18 bases between the two germline ends. CDR3 loop: CASSLGGRVSAGEQYF. The CDR3 DNA follows: TGTGCCAGCAGCTTAGGCGGTAGGGTCTCGGCTGGCGAGCAGTACTTC.

On this clonotype itself: Germline and junction disagree at one end, which may indicate a read error. CDR3: CVSSLGSGSFYEQYF. The DNA for the CDR3 is TGTGTCAGCAGCTTAGGTAGCGGGAGTTTCTACGAGCAGTACTTC. The chain links TRBV7-2 to TRBJ2-7, with 9 bases aligning to TRBD2. The CDR3 spans 15 residues. The germline V gene has CDR1 SGHTA and CDR2 FQGNSA.

The CDR3 region is CSVVGKGLVGELFF. The CDR3 DNA reads TGCAGCGTTGTTGGAAAGGGGTTGGTCGGGGAGCTGTTTTTT. This chain links TRBV29-1 with TRBJ2-2; weak D call: TRBD1 (5 bases). V was clipped by 4 bases and J by 7 bases, with 16 bases between them. CDR3 size: 14 residues. Germline V gene lookup returns CDR1 SQVTM and CDR2 ANQGSEA.

This rearrangement joins TRBV15 to TRBJ2-1; D may be TRBD2 (6 bases). CDR1 and CDR2 from the germline V gene are LNHNV and YYDKDF (reference sequence). This CDR3 contains 15 residues. V lost 0 bases, J lost 1 base, and 7 bases lay in between. This CDR3 is CATSRDGRSYNEQFF. CDR3 DNA sequence: TGTGCCACCAGCAGAGACGGGAGATCCTACAATGAGCAGTTCTTC.

The rearrangement uses TRBV3-1 and TRBJ2-1, with 15 bases fitting TRBD2. The J call could be wrong; TRBJ2-7 is a better fit for the DNA end. CDR1 LGHDT and CDR2 YNNKEL come from the germline V gene (reference sequence). This CDR3 region has 17 residues. The chain's CDR3 is CASSPGLAGGTSYEQYF. The CDR3 coding sequence is TGTGCCAGCAGCCCGGGACTAGCGGGAGGAACCTCCTACGAGCAGTACTTC.

The rearrangement joins TRBV7-9 to TRBJ2-3; D gene uncertain. The CDR3 has 12 amino acids. V gave up 1 base and J gave up 11 bases, with 10 bases separating them. Germline values: CDR1 SEHNR, CDR2 FQNEAQ (reference sequence). The DNA for the CDR3 is TGTGCCAGCAGCTTAGAGGGTCGTCTGCAGTATTTT. It yields the protein CASSLEGRLQYF.

This clonotype showed up just a few times. The genes are TRBV9 and TRBJ2-1, with 9 bases that match TRBD2. The better agreement between TRBJ2-5 and the DNA end casts doubt on the J call. The CDR3 has 16 amino acids. CDR1 and CDR2 from the germline V gene are SGDLS and YYNGEE. Here the CDR3 reads CASSVSSAGGAETQYF. CDR3 sequence (DNA): TGTGCCAGCAGCGTATCTTCAGCGGGAGGAGCAGAGACCCAGTACTTC.

Only a few counts were recorded for this clonotype. At one end, the junction sequence differs from germline, possibly due to a read error. The chain employs TRBV27 and TRBJ2-5; the D gene is possibly TRBD1 (6 bases). CDR3 length: 13 residues. The V gene's germline CDR1 is MNHEY and CDR2 SMNVEV (reference sequence). The CDR3 spells CASSLSDSNERFF. The CDR3 DNA is TGTGCCAGCAGTTTATCGGACAGTAATGAGCGGTTCTTC.

The chain recombines TRBV20-1 with TRBJ2-7; possibly TRBD2 for D (6 bases). Trimming removed 4 bases at V and 0 bases at J, with 10 bases between. CDR1 and CDR2 (germline): DFQATT, SNEGSKA (reference sequence). The length of the CDR3 is 13 residues. As DNA, the CDR3 is TGCAGTGCTATACCGGGAGCCTCCTACGAGCAGTACTTC. Its protein is CSAIPGASYEQYF.